These 10 T cell receptor beta chains came from one sample sequenced in a study of blood T cell repertoires in COVID-19. Clones were read by immunoSEQ multiplex PCR, and TCRdb kept only the in-frame ones, dropping some. Of approximately 65,000 clones listed, just over 85% were seen once; the top ten hold approximately 3.7%. Source material: peripheral blood. The receptor source for this set is a man aged 50 to 59 with acute or convalescent COVID-19.

CDR3 amino acids: CASSPAAGLAKNIQYF. The CDR3 coding sequence is TGTGCCAGCTCACCCGCAGCGGGACTAGCCAAAAACATTCAGTACTTC. The chain has TRBV18 and TRBJ2-4; 7 bases are shared with TRBD2. The germline V gene has CDR1 KGHSH and CDR2 LQKENI. The CDR3 has 16 amino acids. The junction had 5 bases not matched to a gene; V was cut back by 3 bases and J by 0 bases. The full variable domain, its missing parts supplied by reference TRBV18 and TRBJ2-4, is NAGVMQNPRHLVRRRGQEARLRCSPMKGHSHVYWYRQLPEEGLKFMVYLQKENIIDESGMPKERFSAEFPKEGPSILRIQQVVRGDSAAYFCASSPAAGLAKNIQYFGAGTRLSVL.

The chain combines TRBV19 with TRBJ2-1; the match to TRBD2 covers 7 bases. This CDR3 region has 16 residues. The junction had 15 bases not matched to a gene; V was cut back by 4 bases and J by 9 bases. CDR1 is LNHDA, CDR2 SQIVND, per germline (reference sequence). The CDR3 region is CASSSSPTSQFTEQFF. The DNA of the CDR3 is TGTGCCAGTAGTAGCTCCCCGACTAGCCAATTCACTGAGCAGTTCTTC.

This rearrangement joins TRBV3-1 (or the pseudogene TRBV3-2) to TRBJ2-1; 12 positions agree with TRBD2. V lost 1 base and J lost 6; bases outside the gene matches: 7. There are 17 residues in the CDR3. Germline V gene data show CDR1 as LGHDT and CDR2 as YNNKEL (reference sequence). The CDR3 coding sequence is TGTGCCAGCAGCCAAGCACTAGCGGGGGGTTTCGCCAATGAGCAGTTCTTC. Its translation is CASSQALAGGFANEQFF.

With regard to this clone: The junction differs from germline at one of its ends, possibly a read error. This chain joins TRBV7-7 and TRBJ2-5; 15 bases are shared with TRBD2. The CDR3 sequence is 20 residues long. The germline V gene has CDR1 SSHAT and CDR2 FNYEAQ (reference sequence). DNA of the CDR3: TGTGCTAGCAGCCCACGAGGGGGACTAGCGGGAGGCCCCAAGTGGGAGACCCAGTACTTC. Translating gives CASSPRGGLAGGPKWETQYF.

The genes are TRBV6-4 and TRBJ1-2; perhaps TRBD1 as D (5 bases). V shed 6 bases and J shed 4 bases, with 18 bases lying between them. The CDR3 loop spans 15 amino acids. CDR1 is MRHNA, CDR2 SNTAGT, per germline. The DNA for the CDR3 is TGTGCCAGCAGCCCGGATCGGGGGTTCGGCTATGGCTACACCTTC. It is translated as CASSPDRGFGYGYTF.

This clone was counted once. The chain uses TRBV19 and TRBJ2-5, with 10 bases aligning to TRBD2. The CDR3 contains 18 residues. Germline V gives CDR1 LNHDA, CDR2 SQIVND (reference sequence). After removal of 4 bases from V and 2 bases from J, the junction contained 13 bases not matched to a gene. The CDR3 region has the DNA TGTGCCAGTAGTACGACCTCCAGCGGGAGGGGAGGGCAAGAGACCCAGTACTTC. Translating gives CASSTTSSGRGGQETQYF. The whole variable domain, remainder taken from reference TRBV19 and TRBJ2-5, is DGGITQSPKYLFRKEGQNVTLSCEQNLNHDAMYWYRQDPGQGLRLIYYSQIVNDFQKGDIAEGYSVSREKKESFPLTVTSAQKNPTAFYLCASSTTSSGRGGQETQYFGPGTRLLVL.

The CDR3 spells CSGRTSFTDTQYF. The CDR3 coding sequence is TGCAGCGGAAGGACTAGTTTCACAGATACGCAGTATTTT. V usage is TRBV29-1 and J usage is TRBJ2-3, with 7 bases that match TRBD2. Trimming cost V 7 bases and J 2 bases; bases outside gene matches: 6. This CDR3 comprises 13 residues. Germline V lookup: CDR1 SQVTM, CDR2 ANQGSEA.

This clone appeared a few times. The same CDR3 is also encoded by other DNA sequences in this sample. This chain links TRBV20-1 with TRBJ2-7; the D gene is possibly TRBD2 (5 bases). The CDR3 is 11 amino acids. The germline V gene encodes CDR1 DFQATT and CDR2 SNEGSKA (reference sequence). With 3 bases removed from V and 5 bases from J, the gap between germline ends came to 8 bases. CDR3 coding DNA: TGCAGTGCTAGCAGCGGCCACGAGCAGTACTTC. It is translated as CSASSGHEQYF.

The chain links TRBV14 to TRBJ2-2; 8 bases are shared with TRBD1. The length of the CDR3 is 17 residues. Germline-derived CDR1 and CDR2 are SGHDN and FVKESK. Unmatched junction bases numbered 11, after V lost 2 bases and J lost 6 bases. CDR3 DNA sequence: TGTGCCAGCAGCCAAAGGGGACGAGACAGGGGCGCCGGGGAGCTGTTTTTT. Its protein product is CASSQRGRDRGAGELFF.

V and J are TRBV13 and TRBJ1-2, with D tentatively TRBD1 (6 bases). The V gene lost 1 base and the J gene lost 5 bases, with 11 bases spanning the gap. Germline-derived CDR1 and CDR2 are PRHDT and FYEKMQ (reference sequence). This CDR3 contains 14 residues. CDR3 sequence: CASSLVQGKYGYTF. In DNA, the CDR3 is TGTGCCAGCAGCTTAGTACAGGGTAAATATGGCTACACCTTC.